This T cell receptor (beta chain) is drawn from a study of identifying expanded T cells in peripheral blood. Study observations and caveats: Clone count variance between roughly 2-week samples rose with total template count. Technical replicates showed roughly 1.2 changed clones; roughly two weeks about 16; four weeks 19.

Sequenced by immunoSEQ multiplex PCR; TCRdb stores in-frame clones only, minus some. The data show some 70,000 clones, about nine tenths seen once. From germline, CDR1 is WSHSY and CDR2 SAAADI. Trimming left V 6 bases short and J 7 bases short, with 15 bases between. The CDR3 consists of 13 residues. This clone has just one count. Its target is not known. Collection occurred without any documented infections or immune events in donors. Sequenced material: blood. The chain combines TRBV10-2 with TRBJ2-5; D perhaps matches TRBD1 (6 bases). The sequence was obtained from a person aged 18 to 70 in good health. The DNA of the CDR3 is TGCGCCAGCAGCGGTACAGGGCGTCTGACCCAGTACTTC. Translation: CASSGTGRLTQYF.